This T cell receptor beta chain was obtained from a study of blood T cell repertoires in COVID-19. Per the germline V gene, CDR1 is LNHDA and CDR2 is SQIVND (reference sequence). Trimming removed 6 bases from V and 1 base from J; junction bases left unmatched: 23. The CDR3 has 20 amino acids. Measured with immunoSEQ multiplex PCR; TCRdb has only the in-frame clones, and not every one. In the table there are 25,000 to 35,000 clones, 78% of which are singletons. The specimen was peripheral blood. V and J are TRBV19 and TRBJ1-1; 7 nucleotides line up with TRBD1. This receptor was taken from a man older than 75 with acute or convalescent COVID-19. The CDR3 loop is CASRAFRLLGTERANTEAFF. DNA of the CDR3: TGTGCCAGTAGAGCTTTTCGGCTGCTCGGGACAGAGAGGGCGAACACTGAAGCTTTCTTT.